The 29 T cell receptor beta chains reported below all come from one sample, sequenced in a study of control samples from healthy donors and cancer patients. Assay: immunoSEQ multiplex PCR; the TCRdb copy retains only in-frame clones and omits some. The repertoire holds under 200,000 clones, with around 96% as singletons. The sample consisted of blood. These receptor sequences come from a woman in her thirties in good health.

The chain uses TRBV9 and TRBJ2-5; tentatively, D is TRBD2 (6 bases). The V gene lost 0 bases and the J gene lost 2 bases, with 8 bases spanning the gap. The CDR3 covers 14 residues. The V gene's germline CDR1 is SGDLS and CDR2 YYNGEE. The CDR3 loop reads CASSVAGGQETQYF. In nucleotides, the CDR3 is TGTGCCAGCAGCGTAGCCGGGGGTCAAGAGACCCAGTACTTC.

As DNA, the CDR3 is TGTGCCAGCAGTTACTCGATTGGGGCGGTACAAGAGACCCAGTACTTC. This encodes CASSYSIGAVQETQYF. The chain carries TRBV6-5 and TRBJ2-5; a possible D gene is TRBD1 (5 bases). CDR1 is MNHEY, CDR2 SVGAGI, per germline. V dropped 0 bases and J dropped 2 bases, with 13 bases sitting between them. CDR3 length: 16 amino acids.

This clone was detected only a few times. The CDR3: CASSEPAGAPSYEQYF. Written as DNA, the CDR3 is TGTGCCAGCAGTGAACCGGCGGGGGCCCCTTCCTACGAGCAGTACTTC. The chain uses TRBV6-1 and TRBJ2-7, with D perhaps matching TRBD2 (7 bases). Trimming removed 2 bases at V and 1 base at J, with 15 bases between. The CDR3 totals 16 residues. Germline loops: CDR1 MNHNS, CDR2 SASEGT.

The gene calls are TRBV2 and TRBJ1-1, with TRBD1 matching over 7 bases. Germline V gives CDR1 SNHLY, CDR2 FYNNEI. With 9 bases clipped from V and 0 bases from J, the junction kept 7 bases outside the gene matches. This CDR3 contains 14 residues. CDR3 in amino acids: CASRDSTMNTEAFF. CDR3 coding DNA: TGTGCCAGTCGGGACAGTACTATGAACACTGAAGCTTTCTTT.

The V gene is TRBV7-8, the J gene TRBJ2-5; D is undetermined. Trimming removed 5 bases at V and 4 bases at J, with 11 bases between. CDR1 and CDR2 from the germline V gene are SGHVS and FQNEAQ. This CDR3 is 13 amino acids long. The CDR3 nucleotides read TGTGCCAGCAGCGTCCTGAGGTTAGAGACCCAGTACTTC. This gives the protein CASSVLRLETQYF.

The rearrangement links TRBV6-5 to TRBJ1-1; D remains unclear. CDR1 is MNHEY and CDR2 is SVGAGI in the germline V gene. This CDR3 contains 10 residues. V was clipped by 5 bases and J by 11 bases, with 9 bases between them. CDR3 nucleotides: TGTGCCAGCAGTAGGGCAGATGCTTTCTTT. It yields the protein CASSRADAFF.

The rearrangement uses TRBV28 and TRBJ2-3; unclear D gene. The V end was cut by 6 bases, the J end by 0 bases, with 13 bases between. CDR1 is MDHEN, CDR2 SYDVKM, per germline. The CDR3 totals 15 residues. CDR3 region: CASRGLLLSTDTQYF. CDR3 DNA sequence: TGTGCCAGCAGGGGCTTACTACTGAGCACAGATACGCAGTATTTT. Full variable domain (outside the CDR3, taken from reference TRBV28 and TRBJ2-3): DVKVTQSSRYLVKRTGEKVFLECVQDMDHENMFWYRQDPGLGLRLIYFSYDVKMKEKGDIPEGYSVSREKKERFSLILESASTNQTSMYLCASRGLLLSTDTQYFGPGTRLTVL.

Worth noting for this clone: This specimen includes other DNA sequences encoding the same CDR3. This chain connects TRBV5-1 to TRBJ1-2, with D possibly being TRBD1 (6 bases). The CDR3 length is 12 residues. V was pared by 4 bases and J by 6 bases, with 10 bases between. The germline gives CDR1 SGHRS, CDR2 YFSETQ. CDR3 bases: TGCGCCAGCAGCGCATACAGGGATGGCTACACCTTC. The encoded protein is CASSAYRDGYTF.

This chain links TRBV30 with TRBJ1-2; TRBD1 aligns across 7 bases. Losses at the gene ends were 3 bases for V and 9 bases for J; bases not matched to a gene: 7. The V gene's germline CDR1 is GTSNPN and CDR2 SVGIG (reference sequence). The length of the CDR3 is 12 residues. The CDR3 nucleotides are TGTGCCTGGAGACTTGACAGGGAGAGCTACACCTTC. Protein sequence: CAWRLDRESYTF.

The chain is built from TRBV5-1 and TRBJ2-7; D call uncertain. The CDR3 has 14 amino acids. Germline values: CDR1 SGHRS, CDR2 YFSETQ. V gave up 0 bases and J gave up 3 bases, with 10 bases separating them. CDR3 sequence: CASSLAPRIYEQYF. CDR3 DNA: TGCGCCAGCAGCTTGGCCCCCAGAATCTACGAGCAGTACTTC.

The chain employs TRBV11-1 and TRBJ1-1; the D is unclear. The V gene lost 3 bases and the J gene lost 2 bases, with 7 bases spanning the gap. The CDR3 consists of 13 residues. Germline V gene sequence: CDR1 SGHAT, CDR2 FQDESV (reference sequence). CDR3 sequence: CASSLRSNTEAFF. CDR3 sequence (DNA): TGTGCCAGCAGCTTGCGTTCAAACACTGAAGCTTTCTTT.

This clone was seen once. This CDR3 is CASSQDRRDTGELFF. The CDR3 DNA is TGTGCCAGCAGCCAAGATCGTCGGGACACCGGGGAGCTGTTTTTT. The rearrangement joins TRBV4-2 to TRBJ2-2; D unclear. CDR1 and CDR2 (germline): LGHNA, YNFKEQ. The CDR3 is made up of 15 amino acids. The V and J ends lost 0 bases and 3 bases respectively, with 8 bases between them.

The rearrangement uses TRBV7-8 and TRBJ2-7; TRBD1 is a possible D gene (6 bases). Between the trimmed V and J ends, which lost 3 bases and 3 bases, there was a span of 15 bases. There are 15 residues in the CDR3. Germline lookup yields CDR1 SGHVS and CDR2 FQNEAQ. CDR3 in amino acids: CASSLGRTANYEQYF. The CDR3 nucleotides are TGTGCCAGCAGCTTGGGCCGGACAGCGAACTACGAGCAGTACTTC.

CDR3 in amino acids: CASGASGGETQYF. CDR3 nucleotide sequence: TGTGCTAGTGGTGCTAGCGGGGGAGAGACCCAGTACTTC. The chain recombines TRBV12-5 with TRBJ2-5, with TRBD2 identical over 10 bases. Trimming removed 5 bases from V and 4 bases from J; junction bases left unmatched: 1. CDR3 length: 13 amino acids. Germline lookup yields CDR1 LGHNT and CDR2 FRNRAP. The full variable domain, with the rest looked up from reference TRBV12-5 and TRBJ2-5, is DARVTQTPRHKVTEMGQEVTMRCQPILGHNTVFWYRQTMMQGLELLAYFRNRAPLDDSGMPKDRFSAEMPDATLATLKIQPSEPRDSAVYFCASGASGGETQYFGPGTRLLVL.

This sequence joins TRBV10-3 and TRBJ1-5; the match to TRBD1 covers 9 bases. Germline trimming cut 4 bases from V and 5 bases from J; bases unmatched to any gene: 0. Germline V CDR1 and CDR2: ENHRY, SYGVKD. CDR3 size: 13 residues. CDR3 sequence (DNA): TGTGCCATCAGTGGGACAGGGGATCAGCCCCAGCATTTT. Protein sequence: CAISGTGDQPQHF.

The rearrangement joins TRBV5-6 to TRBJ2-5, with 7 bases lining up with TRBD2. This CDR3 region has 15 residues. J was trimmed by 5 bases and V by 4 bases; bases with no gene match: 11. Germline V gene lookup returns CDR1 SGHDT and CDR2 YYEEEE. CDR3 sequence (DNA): TGTGCCAGCAGCGCGCCGGGACTAAGAGGGGAGACCCAGTACTTC. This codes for CASSAPGLRGETQYF. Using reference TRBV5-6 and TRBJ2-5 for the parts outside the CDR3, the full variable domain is DAGVTQSPTHLIKTRGQQVTLRCSPKSGHDTVSWYQQALGQGPQFIFQYYEEEERQRGNFPDRFSGHQFPNYSSELNVNALLLGDSALYLCASSAPGLRGETQYFGPGTRLLVL.

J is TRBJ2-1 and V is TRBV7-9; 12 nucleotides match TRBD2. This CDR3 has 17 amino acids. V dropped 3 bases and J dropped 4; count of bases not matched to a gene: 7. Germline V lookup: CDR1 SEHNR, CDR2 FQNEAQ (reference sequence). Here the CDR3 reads CASSFPLAGGLYNEQFF. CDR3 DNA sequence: TGTGCCAGCAGCTTTCCCCTAGCGGGAGGGTTGTACAATGAGCAGTTCTTC. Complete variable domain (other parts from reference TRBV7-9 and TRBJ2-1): DTGVSQNPRHKITKRGQNVTFRCDPISEHNRLYWYRQTLGQGPEFLTYFQNEAQLEKSRLLSDRFSAERPKGSFSTLEIQRTEQGDSAMYLCASSFPLAGGLYNEQFFGPGTRLTVL.

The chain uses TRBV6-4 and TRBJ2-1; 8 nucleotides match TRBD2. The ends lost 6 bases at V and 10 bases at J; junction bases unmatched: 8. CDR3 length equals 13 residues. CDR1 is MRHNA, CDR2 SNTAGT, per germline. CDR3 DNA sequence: TGTGCCAGCAGCGTCGGGGGGGCCGGGGAGCAGTTCTTC. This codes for CASSVGGAGEQFF.

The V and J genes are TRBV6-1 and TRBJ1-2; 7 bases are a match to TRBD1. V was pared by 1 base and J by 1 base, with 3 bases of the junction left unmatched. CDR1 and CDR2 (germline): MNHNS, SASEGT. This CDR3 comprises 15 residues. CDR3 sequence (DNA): TGTGCCAGCAGTGAAGGACAGGGCAGTAACTATGGCTACACCTTC. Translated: CASSEGQGSNYGYTF.

CDR3 nucleotides: TGTGCCAGCAGCCTGGCAGGGGACGGCTACACCTTC. Amino acid sequence: CASSLAGDGYTF. The rearrangement links TRBV19 to TRBJ1-2, with D possibly matching TRBD1 (6 bases). CDR1 and CDR2 from the germline V gene are LNHDA and SQIVND (reference sequence). The V gene lost 9 bases and the J gene lost 8 bases, with 16 bases spanning the gap. CDR3 length: 12 amino acids. Based on the CDR3 plus reference TRBV19 and TRBJ1-2, the full variable domain is DGGITQSPKYLFRKEGQNVTLSCEQNLNHDAMYWYRQDPGQGLRLIYYSQIVNDFQKGDIAEGYSVSREKKESFPLTVTSAQKNPTAFYLCASSLAGDGYTFGSGTRLTVV.

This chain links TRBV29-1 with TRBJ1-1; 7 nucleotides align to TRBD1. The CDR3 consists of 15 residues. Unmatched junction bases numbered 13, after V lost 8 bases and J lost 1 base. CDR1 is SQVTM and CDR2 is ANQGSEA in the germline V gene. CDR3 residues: CSSRPTGASNTEAFF. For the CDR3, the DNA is TGCAGCTCCCGACCAACAGGGGCCTCGAACACTGAAGCTTTCTTT.

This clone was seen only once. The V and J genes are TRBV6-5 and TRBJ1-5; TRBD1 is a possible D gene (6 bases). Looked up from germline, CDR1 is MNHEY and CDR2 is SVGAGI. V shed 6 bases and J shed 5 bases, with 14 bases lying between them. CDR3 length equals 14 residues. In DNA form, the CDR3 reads TGTGCCAGCAGCCGGCAGGGGAACCATCAGCCCCAGCATTTT. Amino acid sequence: CASSRQGNHQPQHF.

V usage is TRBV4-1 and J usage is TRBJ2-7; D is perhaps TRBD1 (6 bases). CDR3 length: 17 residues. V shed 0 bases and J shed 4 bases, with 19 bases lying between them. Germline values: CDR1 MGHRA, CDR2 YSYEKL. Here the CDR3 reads CASSQDPNTGLWYEQYF. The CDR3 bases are TGCGCCAGCAGCCAAGACCCGAATACAGGGCTGTGGTACGAGCAGTACTTC.

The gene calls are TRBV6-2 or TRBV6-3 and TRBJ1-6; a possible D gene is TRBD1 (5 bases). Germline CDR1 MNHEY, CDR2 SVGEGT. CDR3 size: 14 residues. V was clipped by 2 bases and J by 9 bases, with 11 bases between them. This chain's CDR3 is CASSYGGAASPLHF. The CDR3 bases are TGTGCCAGCAGTTACGGCGGGGCGGCTTCACCCCTCCACTTT.

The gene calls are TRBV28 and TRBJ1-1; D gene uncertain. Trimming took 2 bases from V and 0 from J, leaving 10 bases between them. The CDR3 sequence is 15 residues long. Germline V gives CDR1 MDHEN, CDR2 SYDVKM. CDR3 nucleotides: TGTGCCAGCAGTTTAGAGCGGACCATGAACACTGAAGCTTTCTTT. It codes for CASSLERTMNTEAFF.

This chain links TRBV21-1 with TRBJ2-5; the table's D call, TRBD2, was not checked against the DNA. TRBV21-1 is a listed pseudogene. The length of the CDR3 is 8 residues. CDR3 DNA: TGTGCCAGCAGGGGAGAGTACTTC. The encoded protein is CASRGEYF.

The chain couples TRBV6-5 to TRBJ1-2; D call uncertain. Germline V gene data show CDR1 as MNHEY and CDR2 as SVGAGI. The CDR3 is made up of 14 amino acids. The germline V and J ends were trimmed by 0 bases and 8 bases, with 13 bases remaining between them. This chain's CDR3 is CASSYSRADQGYTF. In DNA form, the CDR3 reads TGTGCCAGCAGTTACTCGAGGGCAGACCAGGGCTACACCTTC.

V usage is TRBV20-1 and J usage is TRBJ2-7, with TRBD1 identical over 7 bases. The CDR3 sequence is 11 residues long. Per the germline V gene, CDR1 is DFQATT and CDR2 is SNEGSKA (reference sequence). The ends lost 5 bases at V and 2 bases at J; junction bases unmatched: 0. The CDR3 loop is CSADRAYEQYF. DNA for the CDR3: TGCAGTGCTGACAGGGCCTACGAGCAGTACTTC.

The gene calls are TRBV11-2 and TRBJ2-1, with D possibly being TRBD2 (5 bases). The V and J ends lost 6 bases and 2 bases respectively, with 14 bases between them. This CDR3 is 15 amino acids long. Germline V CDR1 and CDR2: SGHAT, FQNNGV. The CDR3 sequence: CASSQTTGTYNEQFF. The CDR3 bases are TGTGCCAGCAGTCAGACAACCGGGACCTACAATGAGCAGTTCTTC.